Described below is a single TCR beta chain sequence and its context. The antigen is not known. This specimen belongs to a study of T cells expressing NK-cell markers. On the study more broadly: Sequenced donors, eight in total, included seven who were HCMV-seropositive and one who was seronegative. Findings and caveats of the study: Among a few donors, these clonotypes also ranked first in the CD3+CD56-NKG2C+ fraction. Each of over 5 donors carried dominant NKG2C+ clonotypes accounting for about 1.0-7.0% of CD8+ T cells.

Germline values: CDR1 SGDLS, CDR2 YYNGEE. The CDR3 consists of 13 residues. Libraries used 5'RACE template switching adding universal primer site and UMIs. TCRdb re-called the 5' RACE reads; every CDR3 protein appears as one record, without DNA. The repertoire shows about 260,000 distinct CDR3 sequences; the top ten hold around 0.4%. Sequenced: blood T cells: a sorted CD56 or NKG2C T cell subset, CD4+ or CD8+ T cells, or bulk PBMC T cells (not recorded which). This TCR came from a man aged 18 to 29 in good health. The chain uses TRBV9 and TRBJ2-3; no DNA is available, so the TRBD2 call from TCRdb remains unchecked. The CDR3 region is CASGLAGIDTQYF.